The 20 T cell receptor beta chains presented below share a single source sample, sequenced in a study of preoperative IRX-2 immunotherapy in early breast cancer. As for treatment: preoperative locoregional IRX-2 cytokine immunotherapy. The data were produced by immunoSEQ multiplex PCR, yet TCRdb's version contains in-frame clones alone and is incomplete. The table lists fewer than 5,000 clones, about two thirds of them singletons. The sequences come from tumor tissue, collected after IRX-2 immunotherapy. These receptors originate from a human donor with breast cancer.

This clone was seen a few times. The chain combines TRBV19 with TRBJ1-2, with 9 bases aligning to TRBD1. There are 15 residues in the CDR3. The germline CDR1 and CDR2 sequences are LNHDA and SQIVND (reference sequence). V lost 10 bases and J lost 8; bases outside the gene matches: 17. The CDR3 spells CATRTPGQGPLGYTF. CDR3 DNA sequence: TGTGCCACCCGGACCCCGGGACAGGGCCCTTTGGGCTACACCTTC.

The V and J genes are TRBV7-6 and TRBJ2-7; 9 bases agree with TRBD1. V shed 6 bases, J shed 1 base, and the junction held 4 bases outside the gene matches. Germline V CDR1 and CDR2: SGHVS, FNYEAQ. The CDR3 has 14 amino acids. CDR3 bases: TGTGCCAGCAGTCGGACAGGGGTATCCTACGAGCAGTACTTC. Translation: CASSRTGVSYEQYF.

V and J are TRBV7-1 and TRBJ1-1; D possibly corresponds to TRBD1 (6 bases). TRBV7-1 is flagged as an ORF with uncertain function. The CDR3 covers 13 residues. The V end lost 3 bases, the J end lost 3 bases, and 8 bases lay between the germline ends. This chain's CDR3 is CASSSNRDTEAFF. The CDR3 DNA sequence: TGTGCCAGCAGCTCTAACAGGGACACTGAAGCTTTCTTT.

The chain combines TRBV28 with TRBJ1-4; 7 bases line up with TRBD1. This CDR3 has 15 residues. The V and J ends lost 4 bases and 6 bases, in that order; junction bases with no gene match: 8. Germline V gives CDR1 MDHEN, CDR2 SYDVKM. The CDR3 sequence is CASSSEDRAHEKLFF. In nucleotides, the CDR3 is TGTGCCAGCAGTTCGGAAGACAGGGCTCATGAAAAACTGTTTTTT.

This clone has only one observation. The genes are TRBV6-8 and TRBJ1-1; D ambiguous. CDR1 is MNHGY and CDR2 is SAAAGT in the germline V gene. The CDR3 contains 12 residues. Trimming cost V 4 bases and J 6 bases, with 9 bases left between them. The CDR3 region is CASSSARAEAFF. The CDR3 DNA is TGTGCCAGCAGTTCTGCTAGGGCTGAAGCTTTCTTT.

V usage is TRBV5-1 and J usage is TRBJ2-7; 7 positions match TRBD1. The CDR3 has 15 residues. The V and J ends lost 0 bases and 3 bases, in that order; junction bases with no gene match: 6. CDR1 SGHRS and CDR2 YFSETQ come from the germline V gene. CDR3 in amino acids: CASSLGGTVNYEQYF. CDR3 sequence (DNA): TGCGCCAGCAGCTTGGGGGGGACAGTCAACTACGAGCAGTACTTC.

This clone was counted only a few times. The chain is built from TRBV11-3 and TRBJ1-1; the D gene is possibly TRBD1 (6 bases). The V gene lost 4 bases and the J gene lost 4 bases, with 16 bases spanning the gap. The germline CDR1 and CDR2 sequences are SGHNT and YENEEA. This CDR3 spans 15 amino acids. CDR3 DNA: TGTGCCAGCAGCTGGACGAACAGGGTTGGCACTGAAGCTTTCTTT. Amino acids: CASSWTNRVGTEAFF.

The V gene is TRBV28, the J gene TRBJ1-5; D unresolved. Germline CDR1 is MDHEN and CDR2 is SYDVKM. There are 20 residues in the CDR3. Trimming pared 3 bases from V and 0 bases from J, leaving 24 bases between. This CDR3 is CASSFNLRAGKEGSNQPQHF. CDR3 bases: TGTGCCAGCAGTTTTAATCTTAGGGCAGGTAAAGAGGGTAGCAATCAGCCCCAGCATTTT.

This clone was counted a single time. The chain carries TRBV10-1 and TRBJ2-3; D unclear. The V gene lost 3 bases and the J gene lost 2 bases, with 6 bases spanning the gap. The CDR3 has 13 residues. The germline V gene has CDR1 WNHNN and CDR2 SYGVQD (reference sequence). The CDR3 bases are TGCGCCAGCAGTGACCCGATCACAGATACGCAGTATTTT. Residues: CASSDPITDTQYF.

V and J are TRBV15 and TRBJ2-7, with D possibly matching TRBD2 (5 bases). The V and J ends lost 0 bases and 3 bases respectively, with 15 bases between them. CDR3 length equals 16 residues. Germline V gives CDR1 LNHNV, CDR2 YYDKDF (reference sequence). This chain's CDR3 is CATSRDPLAARYEQYF. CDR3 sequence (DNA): TGTGCCACCAGCAGAGATCCTCTAGCAGCTCGCTACGAGCAGTACTTC.

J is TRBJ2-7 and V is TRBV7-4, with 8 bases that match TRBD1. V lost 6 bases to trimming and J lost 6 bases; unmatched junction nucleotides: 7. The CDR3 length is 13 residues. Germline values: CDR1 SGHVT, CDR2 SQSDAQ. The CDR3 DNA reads TGTGCCAGCAGACGAGGACAGGGCGGCGAGCAGTACTTC. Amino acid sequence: CASRRGQGGEQYF.

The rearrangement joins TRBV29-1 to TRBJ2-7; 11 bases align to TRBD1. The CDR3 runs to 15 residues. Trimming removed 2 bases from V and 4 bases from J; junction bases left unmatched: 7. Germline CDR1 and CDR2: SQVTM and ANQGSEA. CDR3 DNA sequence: TGCAGCGTTGAAACGGGACAGGGGGTTGGATACGAGCAGTACTTC. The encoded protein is CSVETGQGVGYEQYF.

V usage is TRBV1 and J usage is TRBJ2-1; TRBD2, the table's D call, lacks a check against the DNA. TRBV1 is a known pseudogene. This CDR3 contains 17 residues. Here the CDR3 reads CTSSQGTGTSGSGEQFF. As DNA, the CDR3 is TGCACCAGCAGCCAAGGGACCGGGACTAGCGGGAGCGGTGAGCAGTTCTTC.

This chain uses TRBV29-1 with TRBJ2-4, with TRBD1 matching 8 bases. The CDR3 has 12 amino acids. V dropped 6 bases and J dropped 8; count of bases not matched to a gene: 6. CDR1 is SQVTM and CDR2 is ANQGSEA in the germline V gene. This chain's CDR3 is CSVAAGGDIQYF. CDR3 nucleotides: TGCAGCGTCGCGGCAGGGGGCGACATTCAGTACTTC. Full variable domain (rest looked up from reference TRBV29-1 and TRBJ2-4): SAVISQKPSRDICQRGTSLTIQCQVDSQVTMMFWYRQQPGQSLTLIATANQGSEATYESGFVIDKFPISRPNLTFSTLTVSNMSPEDSSIYLCSVAAGGDIQYFGAGTRLSVL.

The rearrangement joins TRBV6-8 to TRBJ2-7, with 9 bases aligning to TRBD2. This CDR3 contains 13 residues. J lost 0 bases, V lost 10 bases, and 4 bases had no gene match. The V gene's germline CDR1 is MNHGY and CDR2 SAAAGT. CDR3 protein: CATCSGSSYEQYF. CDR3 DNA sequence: TGTGCCACTTGTAGCGGGAGCTCCTACGAGCAGTACTTC.

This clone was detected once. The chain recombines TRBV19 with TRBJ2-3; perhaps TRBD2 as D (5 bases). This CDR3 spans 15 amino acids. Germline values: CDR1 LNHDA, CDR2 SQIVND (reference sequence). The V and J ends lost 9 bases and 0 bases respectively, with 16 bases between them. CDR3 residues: CASSEGTVSTDTQYF. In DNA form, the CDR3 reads TGTGCCAGCTCCGAGGGAACAGTTAGCACAGATACGCAGTATTTT. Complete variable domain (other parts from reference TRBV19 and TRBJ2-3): DGGITQSPKYLFRKEGQNVTLSCEQNLNHDAMYWYRQDPGQGLRLIYYSQIVNDFQKGDIAEGYSVSREKKESFPLTVTSAQKNPTAFYLCASSEGTVSTDTQYFGPGTRLTVL.

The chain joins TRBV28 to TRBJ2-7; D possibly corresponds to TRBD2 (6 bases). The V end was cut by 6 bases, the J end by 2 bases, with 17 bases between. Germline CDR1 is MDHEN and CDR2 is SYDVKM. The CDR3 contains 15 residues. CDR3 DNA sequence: TGTGCCAGCAGGAGAACCGGGACTTCCACCTACGAGCAGTACTTC. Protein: CASRRTGTSTYEQYF.

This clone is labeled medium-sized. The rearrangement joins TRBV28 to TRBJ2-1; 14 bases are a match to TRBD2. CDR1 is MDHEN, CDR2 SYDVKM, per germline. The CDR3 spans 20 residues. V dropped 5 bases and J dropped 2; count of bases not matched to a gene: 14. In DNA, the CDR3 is TGTGCCAGCAGTAACCCTCCCGGACTAGCGGGAGGTCAAGCCTACAATGAGCAGTTCTTC. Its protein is CASSNPPGLAGGQAYNEQFF.

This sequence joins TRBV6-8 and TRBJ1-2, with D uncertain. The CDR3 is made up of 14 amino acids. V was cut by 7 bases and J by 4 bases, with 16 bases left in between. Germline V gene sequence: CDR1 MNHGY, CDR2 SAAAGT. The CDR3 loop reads CASIGADRPYGYTF. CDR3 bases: TGTGCCAGCATCGGCGCGGATCGCCCCTATGGCTACACCTTC.

The CDR3 reads CASSVSGTGNTIYF. As DNA, the CDR3 is TGTGCCAGCAGCGTCTCGGGGACTGGAAACACCATATATTTT. The gene calls are TRBV28 and TRBJ1-3; D is ambiguous. With 6 bases removed from V and 2 bases from J, the gap between germline ends came to 11 bases. The CDR3 has 14 amino acids. CDR1 and CDR2 from the germline V gene are MDHEN and SYDVKM.